This entry concerns a single T cell receptor (beta chain). These data come from a study of blood T cell repertoires in COVID-19. This CDR3 is built from 16 residues. Trimming removed 0 bases from V and 5 bases from J; junction bases left unmatched: 5. Germline V lookup: CDR1 LGHDT, CDR2 YNNKEL (reference sequence). Original processing notes: Quantification of nucleated cells was approximated via reference gene primer amplification. Clones were read by immunoSEQ multiplex PCR, and TCRdb kept only the in-frame ones, dropping some. From that table come the V and J calls and clone size; the DNA was used to work out D and trimming. There are 56,000 or so clones in the sample; about 88% occur only once, and around two fifths lies in the top ten. Enrolled during active infection, Seattle patients were then followed longitudinally.

The sample taken for sequencing was peripheral blood. The chain joins TRBV3-1 (or the pseudogene TRBV3-2) to TRBJ2-7; TRBD2 matches at 12 bases. This TCR derives from a woman aged 55-69 years with COVID-19, enrolled during active disease. CDR3 bases: TGTGCCAGCAGCCAAGATCTAGCGGGGGGGCCCCACGAGCAGTACTTC. Translated: CASSQDLAGGPHEQYF.